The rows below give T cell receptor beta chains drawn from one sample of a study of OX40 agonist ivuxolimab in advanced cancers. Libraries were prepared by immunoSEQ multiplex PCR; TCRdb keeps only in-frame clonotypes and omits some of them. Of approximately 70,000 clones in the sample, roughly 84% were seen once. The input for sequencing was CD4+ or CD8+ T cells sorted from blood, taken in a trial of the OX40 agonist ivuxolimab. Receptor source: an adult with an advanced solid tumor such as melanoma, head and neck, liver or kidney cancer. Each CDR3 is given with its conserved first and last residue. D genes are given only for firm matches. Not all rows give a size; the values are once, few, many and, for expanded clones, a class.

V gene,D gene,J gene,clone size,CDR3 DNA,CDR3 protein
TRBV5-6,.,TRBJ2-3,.,TGTGCCAGCAGCTTGGTGATCTCAGAAGATACGCAGTATTTT,CASSLVISEDTQYF
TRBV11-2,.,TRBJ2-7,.,TGTGCCAGCAGCTTAGTCGGGGCAGGGGTTGACCACGAGCAGTACTTC,CASSLVGAGVDHEQYF
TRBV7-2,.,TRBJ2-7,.,TGTGCCAGCAGCCGAACCACAGGAATCGCCTACGAGCAGTACTTC,CASSRTTGIAYEQYF
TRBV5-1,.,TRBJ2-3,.,TGCGCCAGCAGCTTTGGCGGGGCTACCACAGATACGCAGTATTTT,CASSFGGATTDTQYF
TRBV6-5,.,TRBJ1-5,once,TGTGCCAGCAAAGAAGATTCTAGCAATCAGCCCCAGCATTTT,CASKEDSSNQPQHF
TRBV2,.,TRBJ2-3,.,TGTGCCAGCAGTGAACCGGGTGGCGCGAATACGCAGTATTTT,CASSEPGGANTQYF
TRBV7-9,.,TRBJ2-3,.,TGTGCCAGCAGCTTAAGTAGGAGGGAGGGCACAGATACGCAGTATTTT,CASSLSRREGTDTQYF
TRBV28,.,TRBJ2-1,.,TGTGCCAGCAGTTTAGAGATGAGCGGTAGCTATGAGCAGTTCTTC,CASSLEMSGSYEQFF
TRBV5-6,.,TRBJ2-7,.,TGTGCCAGCAGCTTGGTGGCTGCGAAATTCTCCTACGAGCAGTACTTC,CASSLVAAKFSYEQYF
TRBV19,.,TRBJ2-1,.,TGTGCCAGTAGCAGGGACAATGAGCAGTTCTTC,CASSRDNEQFF
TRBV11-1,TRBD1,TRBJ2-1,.,TGTGCCAGCAGCGAGCCTTCCGGGACAGGGGAGAAAAATGAGCAGTTCTTC,CASSEPSGTGEKNEQFF
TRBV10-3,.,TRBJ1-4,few,TGTGCCATCAGTGGAGGGGACGGGGATGAAAAACTGTTTTTT,CAISGGDGDEKLFF
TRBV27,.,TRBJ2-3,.,TGTGCCAGCAGCAGTAGCGTTACTAGCACAGATACGCAGTATTTT,CASSSSVTSTDTQYF
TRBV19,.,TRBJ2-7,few,TGTGCCAGTAGTCCTCGGGACGGCTCCTACGAGCAGTACTTC,CASSPRDGSYEQYF
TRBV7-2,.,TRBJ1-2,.,TGTGCCAGCAGCGAGGGACAAGCTGGGGCCTATGGCTACACCTTC,CASSEGQAGAYGYTF
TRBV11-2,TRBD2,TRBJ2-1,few,TGTGCCAGCAGCCCGTCCGTTCGGAGACTAGCGGGGAACAATGAGCAGTTCTTC,CASSPSVRRLAGNNEQFF
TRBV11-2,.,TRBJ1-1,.,TGTGCCAGCAGCTTACAAGGGCAGATGAACACTGAAGCTTTCTTT,CASSLQGQMNTEAFF
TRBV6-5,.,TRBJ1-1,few,TGTGCCAGCAGTTACATTGGCAGGGCGAACACTGAAGCTTTCTTT,CASSYIGRANTEAFF
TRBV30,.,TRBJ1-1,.,TGTGCCTGGGGACCGGGAAACTATAGGGAAGCTTTCTTT,CAWGPGNYREAFF
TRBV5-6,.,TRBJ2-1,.,TGTGCCAGCAGCTTGCTAACCAGTGAGCAGTTCTTC,CASSLLTSEQFF
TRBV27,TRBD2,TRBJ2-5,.,TGTGCCAGCAGTAGGAACCTGGGGGGGGAGACCCAGTACTTC,CASSRNLGGETQYF
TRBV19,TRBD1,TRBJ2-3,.,TGTGCCAGTAGTGCCCGACAGGGGAGCACAGATACGCAGTATTTT,CASSARQGSTDTQYF
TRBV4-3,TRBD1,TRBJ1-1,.,TGCGCCAGCAGCCTAGGACAGGGGGGATCGAACACTGAAGCTTTCTTT,CASSLGQGGSNTEAFF
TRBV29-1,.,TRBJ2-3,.,TGCAGCGTTTGCGGGACTTTCGGCACAGATACGCAGTATTTT,CSVCGTFGTDTQYF
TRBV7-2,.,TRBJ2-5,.,TGTGCCAGCAGCCCCGAACGGGCCCAAGAGACCCAGTACTTC,CASSPERAQETQYF